Reported below is one TCR beta chain. Antigen specificity is unknown. RNA transcripts served as the template for amplifying TCR beta CDR3 regions. With the HTBI primer set, the TCR CDR3 went through a first round of RT-PCR. TCRdb ran MiXCR on the multiplex PCR reads and lists one entry per CDR3 protein. Of fewer than 450,000 distinct CDR3 sequences in the sample, about 17% were seen once. The data originate from a study of T cells in Graves' hyperthyroidism and ophthalmopathy. Study-level background: Prior to any treatment, at the point of initial diagnosis, peripheral blood was collected.

This CDR3 is built from 17 residues. V shed 1 base, J shed 1 base, and the junction held 3 bases outside the gene matches. Germline loops: CDR1 LGHNA, CDR2 YNFKEQ. Study observations and caveats: Ophthalmopathy stood apart from stable hyperthyroidism in a 13 V-J model. Most clonotypes that expanded in the thyroid above 0.001 also showed up in blood.

Diagnosis relied on clinical symptoms, serum thyroxine and TRAb, thyroid ultrasound and orbital computed tomography. V and J are TRBV4-2 and TRBJ2-1, with 11 positions matching TRBD2. The clonotype originates from a young woman with Graves' hyperthyroidism that later progressed to Graves' ophthalmopathy. The sequenced sample consisted of blood. The CDR3 bases are TGTGCCAGCAGCCAAGGGCCTAGCGGGAGGTCCTACAATGAGCAGTTCTTC. Its protein product is CASSQGPSGRSYNEQFF.